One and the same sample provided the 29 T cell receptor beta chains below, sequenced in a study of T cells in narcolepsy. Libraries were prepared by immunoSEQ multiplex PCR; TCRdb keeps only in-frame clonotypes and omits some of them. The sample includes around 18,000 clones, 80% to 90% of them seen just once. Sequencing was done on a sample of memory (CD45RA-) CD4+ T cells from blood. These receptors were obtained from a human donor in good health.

The CDR3 here is CAIKVREGDTEAFF. DNA for the CDR3: TGTGCCATCAAGGTCCGGGAAGGAGACACTGAAGCTTTCTTT. The chain has TRBV10-3 and TRBJ1-1; the D is unclear. This CDR3 has 14 amino acids. V lost 7 bases, J lost 3 bases, and 15 bases lay in between. In germline, CDR1 is ENHRY, CDR2 SYGVKD.

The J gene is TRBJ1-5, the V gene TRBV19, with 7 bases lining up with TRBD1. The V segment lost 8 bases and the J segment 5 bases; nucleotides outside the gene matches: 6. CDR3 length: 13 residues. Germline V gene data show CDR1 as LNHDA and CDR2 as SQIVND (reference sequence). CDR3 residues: CASSQGLDQPQHF. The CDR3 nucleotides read TGTGCCAGTTCACAGGGGTTAGATCAGCCCCAGCATTTT. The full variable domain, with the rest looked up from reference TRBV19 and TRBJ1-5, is DGGITQSPKYLFRKEGQNVTLSCEQNLNHDAMYWYRQDPGQGLRLIYYSQIVNDFQKGDIAEGYSVSREKKESFPLTVTSAQKNPTAFYLCASSQGLDQPQHFGDGTRLSIL.

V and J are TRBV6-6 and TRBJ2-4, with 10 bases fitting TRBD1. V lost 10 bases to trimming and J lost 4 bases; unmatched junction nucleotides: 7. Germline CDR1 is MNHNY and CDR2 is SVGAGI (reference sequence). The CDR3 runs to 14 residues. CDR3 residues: CATMKDRGKNIQYF. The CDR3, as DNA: TGTGCCACAATGAAGGACAGGGGGAAAAACATTCAGTACTTC.

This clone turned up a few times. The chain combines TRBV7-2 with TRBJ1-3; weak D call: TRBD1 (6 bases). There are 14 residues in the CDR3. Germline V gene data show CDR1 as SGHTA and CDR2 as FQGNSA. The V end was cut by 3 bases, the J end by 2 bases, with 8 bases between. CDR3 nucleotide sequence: TGTGCCAGCAGCTTTTGGACAGCTGGAAACACCATATATTTT. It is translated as CASSFWTAGNTIYF.

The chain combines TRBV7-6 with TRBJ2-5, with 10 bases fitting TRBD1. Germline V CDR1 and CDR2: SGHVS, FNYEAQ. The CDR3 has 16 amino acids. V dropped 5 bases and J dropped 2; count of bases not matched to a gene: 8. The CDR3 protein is CASSEGPGQGQETQYF. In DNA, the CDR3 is TGTGCCAGCAGCGAAGGACCGGGACAGGGGCAAGAGACCCAGTACTTC.

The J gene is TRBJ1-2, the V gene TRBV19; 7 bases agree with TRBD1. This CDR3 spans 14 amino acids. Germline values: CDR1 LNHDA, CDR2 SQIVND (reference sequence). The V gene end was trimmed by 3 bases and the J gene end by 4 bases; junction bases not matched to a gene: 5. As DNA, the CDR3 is TGTGCCAGTAGTATTGCTGCAGGGGGCTATGGCTACACCTTC. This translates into CASSIAAGGYGYTF.

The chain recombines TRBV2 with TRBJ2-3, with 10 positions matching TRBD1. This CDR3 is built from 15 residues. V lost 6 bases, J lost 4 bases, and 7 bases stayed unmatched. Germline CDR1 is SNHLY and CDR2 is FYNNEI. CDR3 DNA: TGTGCCAGCAGCGACGCGACAGGGGGCGCAGATACGCAGTATTTT. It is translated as CASSDATGGADTQYF.

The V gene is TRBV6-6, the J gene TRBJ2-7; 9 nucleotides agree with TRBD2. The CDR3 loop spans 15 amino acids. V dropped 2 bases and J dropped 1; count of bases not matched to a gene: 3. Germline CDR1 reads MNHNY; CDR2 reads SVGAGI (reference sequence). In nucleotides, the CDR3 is TGTGCCAGCAGTTACCGAGCGGGAGGTTCCTACGAGCAGTACTTC. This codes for CASSYRAGGSYEQYF.

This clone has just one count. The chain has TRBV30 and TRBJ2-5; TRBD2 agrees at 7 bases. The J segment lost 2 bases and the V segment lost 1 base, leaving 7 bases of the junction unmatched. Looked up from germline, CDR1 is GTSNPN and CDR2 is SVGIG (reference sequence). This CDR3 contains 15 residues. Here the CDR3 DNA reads TGTGCCTGGAGTGACGGGGGAGGGCCGCAAGAGACCCAGTACTTC. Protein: CAWSDGGGPQETQYF.

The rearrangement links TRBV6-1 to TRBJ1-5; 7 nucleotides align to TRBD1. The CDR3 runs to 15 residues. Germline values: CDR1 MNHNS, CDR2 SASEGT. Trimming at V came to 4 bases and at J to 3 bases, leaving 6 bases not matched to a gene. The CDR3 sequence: CASSASRGDNQPQHF. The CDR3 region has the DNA TGTGCCAGCAGTGCAAGCAGGGGGGACAATCAGCCCCAGCATTTT.

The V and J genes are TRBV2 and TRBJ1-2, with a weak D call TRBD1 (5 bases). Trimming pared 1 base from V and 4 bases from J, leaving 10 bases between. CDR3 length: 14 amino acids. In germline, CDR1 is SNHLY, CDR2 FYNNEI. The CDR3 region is CASSEEGFGYGYTF. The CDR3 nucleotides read TGTGCCAGCAGTGAAGAGGGGTTCGGCTATGGCTACACCTTC.

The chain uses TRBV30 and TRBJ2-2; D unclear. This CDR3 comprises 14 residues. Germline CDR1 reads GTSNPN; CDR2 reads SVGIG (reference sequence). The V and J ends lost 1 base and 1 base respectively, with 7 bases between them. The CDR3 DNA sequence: TGTGCCTGGAGTGGGGTTAGGAACACCGGGGAGCTGTTTTTT. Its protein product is CAWSGVRNTGELFF.

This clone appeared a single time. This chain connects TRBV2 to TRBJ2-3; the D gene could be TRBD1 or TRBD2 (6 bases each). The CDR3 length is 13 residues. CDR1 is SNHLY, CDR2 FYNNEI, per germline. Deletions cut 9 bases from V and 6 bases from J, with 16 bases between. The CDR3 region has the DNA TGTGCCAGTAAGGGGGGTTATGCGGATACGCAGTATTTT. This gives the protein CASKGGYADTQYF.

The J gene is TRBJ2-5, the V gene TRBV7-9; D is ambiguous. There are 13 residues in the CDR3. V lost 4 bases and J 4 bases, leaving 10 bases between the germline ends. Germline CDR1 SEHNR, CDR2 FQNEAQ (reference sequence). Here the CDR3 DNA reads TGTGCCAGCAGCTCCCGAGGACCAGAGACCCAGTACTTC. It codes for CASSSRGPETQYF.

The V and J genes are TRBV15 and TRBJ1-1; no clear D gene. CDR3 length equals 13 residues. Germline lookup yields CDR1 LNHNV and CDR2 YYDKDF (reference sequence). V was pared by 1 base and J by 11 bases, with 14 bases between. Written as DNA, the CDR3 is TGTGCCACCAGCAGAGTACAACACCCGGGGGCTTTCTTT. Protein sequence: CATSRVQHPGAFF.

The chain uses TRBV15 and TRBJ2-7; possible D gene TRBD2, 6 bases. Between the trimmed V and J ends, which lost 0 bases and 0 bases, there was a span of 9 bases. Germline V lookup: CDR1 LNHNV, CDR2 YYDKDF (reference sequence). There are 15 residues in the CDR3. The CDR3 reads CATSRDYGSSYEQYF. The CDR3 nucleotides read TGTGCCACCAGCAGAGATTACGGGAGCTCCTACGAGCAGTACTTC.

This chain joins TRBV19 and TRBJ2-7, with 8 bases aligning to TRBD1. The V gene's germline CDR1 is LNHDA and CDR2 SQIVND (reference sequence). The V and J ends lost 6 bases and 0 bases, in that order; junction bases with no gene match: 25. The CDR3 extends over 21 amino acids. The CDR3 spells CASRTGRGLLGRGRNSYEQYF. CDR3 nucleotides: TGTGCCAGTAGGACGGGCAGGGGGCTTCTAGGGAGAGGGCGAAACTCCTACGAGCAGTACTTC.

CDR3 protein: CASSATSGSYEQYF. As DNA, the CDR3 is TGTGCCAGCAGCGCAACTAGCGGATCCTACGAGCAGTACTTC. The chain combines TRBV6-5 with TRBJ2-7; 8 bases agree with TRBD2. The V gene's germline CDR1 is MNHEY and CDR2 SVGAGI. The V and J ends lost 6 bases and 1 base, in that order; junction bases with no gene match: 5. This CDR3 comprises 14 residues.

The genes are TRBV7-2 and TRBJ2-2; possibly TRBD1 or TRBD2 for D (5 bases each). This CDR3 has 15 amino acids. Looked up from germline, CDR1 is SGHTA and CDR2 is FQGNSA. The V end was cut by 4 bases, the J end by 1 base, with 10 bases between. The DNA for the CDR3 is TGTGCCAGCAGCTGGGGACGTTTGAACACCGGGGAGCTGTTTTTT. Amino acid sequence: CASSWGRLNTGELFF.

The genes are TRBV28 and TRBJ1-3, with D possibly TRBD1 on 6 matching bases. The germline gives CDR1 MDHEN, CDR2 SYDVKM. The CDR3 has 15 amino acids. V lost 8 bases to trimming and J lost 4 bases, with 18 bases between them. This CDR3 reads CASGPLYTGGNTIYF. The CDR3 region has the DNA TGTGCCAGCGGTCCACTTTATACAGGGGGAAACACCATATATTTT.

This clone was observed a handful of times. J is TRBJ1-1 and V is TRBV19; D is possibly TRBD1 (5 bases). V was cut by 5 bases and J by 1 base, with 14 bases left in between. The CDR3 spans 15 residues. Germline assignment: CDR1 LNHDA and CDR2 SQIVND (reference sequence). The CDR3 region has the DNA TGTGCCAGTAGTGTGGACATAAAAAGGAACACTGAAGCTTTCTTT. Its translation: CASSVDIKRNTEAFF.

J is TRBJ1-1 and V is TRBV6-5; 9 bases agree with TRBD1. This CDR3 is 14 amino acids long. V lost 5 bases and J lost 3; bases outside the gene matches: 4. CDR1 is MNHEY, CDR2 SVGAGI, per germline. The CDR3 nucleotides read TGTGCCAGCAGTCGACAGGGGGAGTACACTGAAGCTTTCTTT. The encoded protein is CASSRQGEYTEAFF.

CDR3 region: CASSLRRGSYEQYF. The CDR3 nucleotides are TGTGCCAGCAGCTTACGGCGGGGCTCCTACGAGCAGTACTTC. The rearrangement links TRBV11-3 to TRBJ2-7; TRBD2 might be the D (6 bases). CDR3 length equals 14 residues. V lost 2 bases to trimming and J lost 0 bases, with 8 bases between them. Germline-derived CDR1 and CDR2 are SGHNT and YENEEA.

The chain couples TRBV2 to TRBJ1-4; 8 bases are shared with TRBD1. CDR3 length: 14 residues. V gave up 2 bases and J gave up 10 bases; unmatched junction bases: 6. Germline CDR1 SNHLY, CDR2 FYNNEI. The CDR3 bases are TGTGCCAGCAGTGAAACGGACAGGGAGGCAAAACTGTTTTTT. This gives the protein CASSETDREAKLFF.

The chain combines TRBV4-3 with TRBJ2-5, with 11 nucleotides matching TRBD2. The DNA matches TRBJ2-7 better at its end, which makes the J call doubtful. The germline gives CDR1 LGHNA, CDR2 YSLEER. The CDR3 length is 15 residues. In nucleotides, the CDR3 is TGCGCCAGCAGCCTTAATAGCGGGAGGGTTGACGAGCAGTACTTC. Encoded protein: CASSLNSGRVDEQYF.

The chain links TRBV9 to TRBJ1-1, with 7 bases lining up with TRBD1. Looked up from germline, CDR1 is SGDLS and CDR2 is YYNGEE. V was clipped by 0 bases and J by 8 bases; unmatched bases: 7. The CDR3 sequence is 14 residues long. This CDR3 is CASSVDQGGFEAFF. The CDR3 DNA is TGTGCCAGCAGCGTAGACCAAGGGGGCTTCGAAGCTTTCTTT.

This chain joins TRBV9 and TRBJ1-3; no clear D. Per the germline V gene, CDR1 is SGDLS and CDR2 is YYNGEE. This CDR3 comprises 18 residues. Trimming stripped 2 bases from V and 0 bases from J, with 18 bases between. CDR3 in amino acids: CASSVGRVRAPSGNTIYF. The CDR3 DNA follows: TGTGCCAGCAGCGTTGGGCGGGTTAGGGCTCCCTCTGGAAACACCATATATTTT.

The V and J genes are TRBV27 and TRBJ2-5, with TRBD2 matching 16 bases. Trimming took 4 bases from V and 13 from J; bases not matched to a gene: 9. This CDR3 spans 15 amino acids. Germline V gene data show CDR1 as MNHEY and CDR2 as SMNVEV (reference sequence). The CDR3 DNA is TGTGCCAGCAGTTCAATGGGACTAGCGGGAGGGATCGTGTACTTC. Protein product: CASSSMGLAGGIVYF.

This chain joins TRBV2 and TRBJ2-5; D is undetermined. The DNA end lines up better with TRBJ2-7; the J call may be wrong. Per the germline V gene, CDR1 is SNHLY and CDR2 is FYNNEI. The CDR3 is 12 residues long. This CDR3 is CASSEQAYEQYF. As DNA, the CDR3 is TGTGCCAGCAGTGAGCAGGCCTACGAGCAGTACTTC.